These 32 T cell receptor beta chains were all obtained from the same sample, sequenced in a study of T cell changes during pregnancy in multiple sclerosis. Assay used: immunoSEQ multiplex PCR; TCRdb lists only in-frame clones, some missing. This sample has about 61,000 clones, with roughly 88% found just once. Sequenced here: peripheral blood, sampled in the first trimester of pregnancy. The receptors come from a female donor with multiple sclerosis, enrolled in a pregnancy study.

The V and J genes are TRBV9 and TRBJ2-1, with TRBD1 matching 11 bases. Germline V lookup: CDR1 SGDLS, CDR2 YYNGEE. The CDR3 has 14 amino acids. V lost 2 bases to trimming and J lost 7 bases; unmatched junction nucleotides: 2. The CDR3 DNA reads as TGTGCCAGCAGCGTGGGACAGGGGGGGAATGAGCAGTTCTTC. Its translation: CASSVGQGGNEQFF.

The CDR3 is CASSERSMNTEAFF. The CDR3 DNA reads as TGCGCCAGCAGTGAGAGAAGCATGAACACTGAAGCTTTCTTT. This sequence joins TRBV10-2 and TRBJ1-1; D is unresolved. This CDR3 has 14 amino acids. Per the germline V gene, CDR1 is WSHSY and CDR2 is SAAADI. Trimming took off 2 bases at V and 0 bases at J, with 7 bases between the two ends.

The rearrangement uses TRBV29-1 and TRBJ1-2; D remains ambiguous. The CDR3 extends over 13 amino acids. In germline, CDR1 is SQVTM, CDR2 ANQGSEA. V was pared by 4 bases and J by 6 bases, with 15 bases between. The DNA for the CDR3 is TGCAGCGTTGGTGAGGGAGTATGGGATGGCTACACCTTC. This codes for CSVGEGVWDGYTF.

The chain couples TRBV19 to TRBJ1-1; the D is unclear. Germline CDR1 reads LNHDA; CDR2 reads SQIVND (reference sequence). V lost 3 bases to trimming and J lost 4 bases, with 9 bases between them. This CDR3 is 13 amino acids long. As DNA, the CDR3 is TGTGCCAGTAGTATCATCGGGGTCACTGAAGCTTTCTTT. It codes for CASSIIGVTEAFF. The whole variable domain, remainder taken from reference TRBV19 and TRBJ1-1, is DGGITQSPKYLFRKEGQNVTLSCEQNLNHDAMYWYRQDPGQGLRLIYYSQIVNDFQKGDIAEGYSVSREKKESFPLTVTSAQKNPTAFYLCASSIIGVTEAFFGQGTRLTVV.

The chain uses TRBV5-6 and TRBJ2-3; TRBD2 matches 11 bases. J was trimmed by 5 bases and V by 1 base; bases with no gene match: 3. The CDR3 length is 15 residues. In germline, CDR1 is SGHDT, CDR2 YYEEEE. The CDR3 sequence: CASSLILAGGDTQYF. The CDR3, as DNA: TGTGCCAGCAGCTTGATCCTAGCGGGAGGAGATACGCAGTATTTT.

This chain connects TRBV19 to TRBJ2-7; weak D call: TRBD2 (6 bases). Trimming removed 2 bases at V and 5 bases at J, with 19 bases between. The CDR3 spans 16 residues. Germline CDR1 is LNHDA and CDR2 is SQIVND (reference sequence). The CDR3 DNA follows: TGTGCCAGTAGTATAAAGGAGGGCGCTGGAGGGAACGAGCAGTACTTC. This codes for CASSIKEGAGGNEQYF.

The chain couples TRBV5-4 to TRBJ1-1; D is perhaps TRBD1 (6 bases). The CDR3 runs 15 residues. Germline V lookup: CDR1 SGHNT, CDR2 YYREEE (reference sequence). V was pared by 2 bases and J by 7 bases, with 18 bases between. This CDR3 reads CASSFGQSWQNEAFF. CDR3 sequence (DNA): TGTGCCAGCAGCTTCGGACAGAGTTGGCAAAATGAAGCTTTCTTT. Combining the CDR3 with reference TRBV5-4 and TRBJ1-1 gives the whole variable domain ETGVTQSPTHLIKTRGQQVTLRCSSQSGHNTVSWYQQALGQGPQFIFQYYREEENGRGNFPPRFSGLQFPNYSSELNVNALELDDSALYLCASSFGQSWQNEAFFGQGTRLTVV.

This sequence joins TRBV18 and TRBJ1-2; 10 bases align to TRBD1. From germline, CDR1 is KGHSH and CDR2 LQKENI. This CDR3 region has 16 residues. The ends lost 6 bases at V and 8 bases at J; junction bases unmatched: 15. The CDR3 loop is CASSQAPGQGVGGYTF. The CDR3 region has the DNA TGTGCCAGCTCCCAGGCCCCCGGACAGGGGGTTGGGGGCTACACCTTC.

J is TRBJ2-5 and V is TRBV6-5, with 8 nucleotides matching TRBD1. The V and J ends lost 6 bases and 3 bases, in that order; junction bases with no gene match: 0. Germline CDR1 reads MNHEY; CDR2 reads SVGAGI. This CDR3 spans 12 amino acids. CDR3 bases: TGTGCCAGCAGGGACAGGGAAGAGACCCAGTACTTC. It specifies CASRDREETQYF.

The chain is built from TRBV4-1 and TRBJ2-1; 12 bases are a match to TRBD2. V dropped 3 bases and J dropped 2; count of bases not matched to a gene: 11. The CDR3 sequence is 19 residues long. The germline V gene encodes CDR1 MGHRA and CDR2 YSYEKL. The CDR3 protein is CASSHPGLAGVYPYNEQFF. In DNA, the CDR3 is TGCGCCAGCAGCCACCCGGGACTAGCGGGCGTCTACCCCTACAATGAGCAGTTCTTC.

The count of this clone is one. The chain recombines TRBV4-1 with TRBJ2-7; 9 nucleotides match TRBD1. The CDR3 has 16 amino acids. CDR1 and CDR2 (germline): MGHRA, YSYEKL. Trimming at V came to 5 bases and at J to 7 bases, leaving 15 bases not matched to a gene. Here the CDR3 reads CASSLQPGQGPVEQYF. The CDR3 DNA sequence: TGCGCCAGCAGCTTACAACCGGGACAGGGCCCTGTGGAGCAGTACTTC.

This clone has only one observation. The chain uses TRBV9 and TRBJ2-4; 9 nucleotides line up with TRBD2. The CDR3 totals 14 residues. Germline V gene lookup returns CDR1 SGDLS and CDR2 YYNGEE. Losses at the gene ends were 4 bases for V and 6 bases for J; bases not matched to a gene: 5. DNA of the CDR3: TGTGCCAGCAGCCCTAGCGGGACGGTAAACATTCAGTACTTC. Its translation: CASSPSGTVNIQYF.

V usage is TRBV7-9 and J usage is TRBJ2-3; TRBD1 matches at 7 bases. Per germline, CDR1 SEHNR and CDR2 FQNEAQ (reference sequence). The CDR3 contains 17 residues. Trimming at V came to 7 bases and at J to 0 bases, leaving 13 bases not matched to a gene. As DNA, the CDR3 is TGTGCCAGCACCAAACGAAAGGGACAGACTAGCACAGATACGCAGTATTTT. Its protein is CASTKRKGQTSTDTQYF. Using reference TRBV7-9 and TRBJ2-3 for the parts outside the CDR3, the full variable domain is DTGVSQNPRHKITKRGQNVTFRCDPISEHNRLYWYRQTLGQGPEFLTYFQNEAQLEKSRLLSDRFSAERPKGSFSTLEIQRTEQGDSAMYLCASTKRKGQTSTDTQYFGPGTRLTVL.

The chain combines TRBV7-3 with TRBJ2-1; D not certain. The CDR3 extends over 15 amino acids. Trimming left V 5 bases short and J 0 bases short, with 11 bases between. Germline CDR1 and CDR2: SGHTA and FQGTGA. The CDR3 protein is CASSHHSNSYNEQFF. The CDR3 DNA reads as TGTGCCAGCAGCCATCACAGCAACTCCTACAATGAGCAGTTCTTC.

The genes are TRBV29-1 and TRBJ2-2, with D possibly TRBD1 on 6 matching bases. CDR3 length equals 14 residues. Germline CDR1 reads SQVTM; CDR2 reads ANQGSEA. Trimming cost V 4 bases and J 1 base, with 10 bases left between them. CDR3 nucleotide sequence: TGCAGCGTTGTGGGACAACTGAACACCGGGGAGCTGTTTTTT. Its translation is CSVVGQLNTGELFF.

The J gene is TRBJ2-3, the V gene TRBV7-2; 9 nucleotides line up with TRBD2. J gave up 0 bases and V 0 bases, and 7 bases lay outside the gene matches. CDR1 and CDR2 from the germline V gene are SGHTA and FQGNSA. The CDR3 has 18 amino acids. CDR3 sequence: CASSLALASGTSTDTQYF. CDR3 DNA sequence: TGTGCCAGCAGCTTAGCGTTAGCTAGCGGGACTAGCACAGATACGCAGTATTTT.

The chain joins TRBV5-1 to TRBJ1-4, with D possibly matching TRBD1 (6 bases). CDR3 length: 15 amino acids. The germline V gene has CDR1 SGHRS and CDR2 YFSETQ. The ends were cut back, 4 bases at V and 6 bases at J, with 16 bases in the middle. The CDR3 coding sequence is TGCGCCAGCAGCCGGGGGGGGACATCTGATGAAAAACTGTTTTTT. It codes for CASSRGGTSDEKLFF.

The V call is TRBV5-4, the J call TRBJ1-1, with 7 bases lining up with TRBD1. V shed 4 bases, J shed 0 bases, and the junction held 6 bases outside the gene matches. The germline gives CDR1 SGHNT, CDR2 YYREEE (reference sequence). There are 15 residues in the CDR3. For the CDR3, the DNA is TGTGCCAGCAGCGCTAAAGGGGGCATGAACACTGAAGCTTTCTTT. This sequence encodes CASSAKGGMNTEAFF. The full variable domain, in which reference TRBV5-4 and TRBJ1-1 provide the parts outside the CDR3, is ETGVTQSPTHLIKTRGQQVTLRCSSQSGHNTVSWYQQALGQGPQFIFQYYREEENGRGNFPPRFSGLQFPNYSSELNVNALELDDSALYLCASSAKGGMNTEAFFGQGTRLTVV.

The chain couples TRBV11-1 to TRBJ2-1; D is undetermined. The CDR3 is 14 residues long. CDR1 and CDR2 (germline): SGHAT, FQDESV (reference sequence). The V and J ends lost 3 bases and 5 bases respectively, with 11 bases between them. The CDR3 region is CASSFGLTHNEQFF. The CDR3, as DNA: TGTGCCAGCAGCTTCGGTCTAACTCACAATGAGCAGTTCTTC. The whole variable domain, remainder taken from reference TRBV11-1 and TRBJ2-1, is EAEVAQSPRYKITEKSQAVAFWCDPISGHATLYWYRQILGQGPELLVQFQDESVVDDSQLPKDRFSAERLKGVDSTLKIQPAELGDSAMYLCASSFGLTHNEQFFGPGTRLTVL.

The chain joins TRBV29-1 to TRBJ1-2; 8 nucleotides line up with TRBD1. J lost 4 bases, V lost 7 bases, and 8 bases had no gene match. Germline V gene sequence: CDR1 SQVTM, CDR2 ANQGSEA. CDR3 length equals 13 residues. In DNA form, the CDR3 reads TGCAGCGGAACCCAGGGGGCGGGCTATGGCTACACCTTC. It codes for CSGTQGAGYGYTF.

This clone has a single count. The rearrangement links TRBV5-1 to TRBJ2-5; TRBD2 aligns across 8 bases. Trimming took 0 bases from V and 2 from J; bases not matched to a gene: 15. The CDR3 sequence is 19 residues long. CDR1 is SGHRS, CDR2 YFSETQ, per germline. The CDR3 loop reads CASSLAATSAPPPQETQYF. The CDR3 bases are TGCGCCAGCAGCTTGGCCGCGACTAGCGCGCCGCCCCCACAAGAGACCCAGTACTTC.

The CDR3 nucleotides read TGTGCCAGCAGCTCCACTAGCGGGGTGGGGGATACGCAGTATTTT. Translating it yields CASSSTSGVGDTQYF. The chain links TRBV5-4 to TRBJ2-3; 10 bases align to TRBD2. Per germline, CDR1 SGHNT and CDR2 YYREEE (reference sequence). The CDR3 loop spans 15 amino acids. Unmatched junction bases numbered 7, after V lost 3 bases and J lost 6 bases. Looking up the rest from reference TRBV5-4 and TRBJ2-3 gives the full variable domain: ETGVTQSPTHLIKTRGQQVTLRCSSQSGHNTVSWYQQALGQGPQFIFQYYREEENGRGNFPPRFSGLQFPNYSSELNVNALELDDSALYLCASSSTSGVGDTQYFGPGTRLTVL.

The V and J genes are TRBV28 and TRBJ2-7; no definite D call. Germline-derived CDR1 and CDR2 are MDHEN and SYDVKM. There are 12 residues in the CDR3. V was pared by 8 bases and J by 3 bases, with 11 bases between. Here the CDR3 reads CASQTYGYEQYF. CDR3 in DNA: TGTGCCAGCCAGACATACGGCTACGAGCAGTACTTC.

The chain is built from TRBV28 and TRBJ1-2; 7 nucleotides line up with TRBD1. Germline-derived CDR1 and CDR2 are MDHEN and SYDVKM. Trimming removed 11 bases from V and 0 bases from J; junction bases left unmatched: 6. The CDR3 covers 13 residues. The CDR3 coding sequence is TGTGCCGTCCGGGACAGAGCTAACTATGGCTACACCTTC. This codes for CAVRDRANYGYTF.

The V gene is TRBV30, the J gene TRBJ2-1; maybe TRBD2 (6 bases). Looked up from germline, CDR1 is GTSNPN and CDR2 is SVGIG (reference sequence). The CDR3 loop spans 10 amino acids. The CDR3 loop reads CVLGGGEQFF. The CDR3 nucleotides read TGTGTTTTGGGGGGAGGTGAGCAGTTCTTC.

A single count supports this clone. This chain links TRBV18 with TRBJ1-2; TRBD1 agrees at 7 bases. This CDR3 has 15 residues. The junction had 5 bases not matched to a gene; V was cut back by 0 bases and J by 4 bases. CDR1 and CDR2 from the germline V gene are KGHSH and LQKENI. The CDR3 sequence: CASSPPTGATYGYTF. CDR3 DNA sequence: TGTGCCAGCTCACCACCTACAGGGGCTACCTATGGCTACACCTTC.

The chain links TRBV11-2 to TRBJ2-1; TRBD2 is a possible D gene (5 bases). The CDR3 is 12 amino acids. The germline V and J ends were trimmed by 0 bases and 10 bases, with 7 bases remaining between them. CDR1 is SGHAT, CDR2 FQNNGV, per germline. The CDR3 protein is CASSLDPGEQFF. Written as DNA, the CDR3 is TGTGCCAGCAGCTTAGACCCGGGAGAGCAGTTCTTC.

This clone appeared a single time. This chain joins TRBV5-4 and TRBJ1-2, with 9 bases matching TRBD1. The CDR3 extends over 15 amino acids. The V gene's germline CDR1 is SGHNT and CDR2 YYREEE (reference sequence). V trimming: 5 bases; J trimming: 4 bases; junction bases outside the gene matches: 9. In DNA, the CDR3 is TGTGCCAGCAGTTCCAGGACAGGGGTAGGCTATGGCTACACCTTC. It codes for CASSSRTGVGYGYTF.

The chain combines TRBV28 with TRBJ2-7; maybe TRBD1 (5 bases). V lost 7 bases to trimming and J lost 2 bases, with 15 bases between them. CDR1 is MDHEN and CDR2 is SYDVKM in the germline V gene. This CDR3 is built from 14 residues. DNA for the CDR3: TGTGCCAGCAATATCCAGGGCAGGACCTACGAGCAGTACTTC. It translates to CASNIQGRTYEQYF.

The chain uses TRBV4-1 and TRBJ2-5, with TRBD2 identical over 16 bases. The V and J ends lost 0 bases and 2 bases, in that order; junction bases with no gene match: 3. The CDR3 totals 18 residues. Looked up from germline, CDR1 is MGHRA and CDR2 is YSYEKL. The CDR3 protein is CASSQDMGLAGGQETQYF. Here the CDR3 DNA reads TGCGCCAGCAGCCAAGATATGGGACTAGCGGGGGGGCAAGAGACCCAGTACTTC.

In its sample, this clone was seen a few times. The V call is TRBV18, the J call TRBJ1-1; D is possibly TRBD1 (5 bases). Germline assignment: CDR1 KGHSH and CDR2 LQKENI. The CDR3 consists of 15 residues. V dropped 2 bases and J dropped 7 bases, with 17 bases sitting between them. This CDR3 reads CASSPGVNTGDEAFF. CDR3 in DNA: TGTGCCAGCTCACCAGGGGTCAATACAGGCGATGAAGCTTTCTTT.

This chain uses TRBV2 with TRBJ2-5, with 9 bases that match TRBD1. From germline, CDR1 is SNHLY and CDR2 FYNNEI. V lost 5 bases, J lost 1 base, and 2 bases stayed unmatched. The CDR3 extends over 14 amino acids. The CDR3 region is CASSRDRVQETQYF. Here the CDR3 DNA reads TGTGCCAGCAGTCGGGACAGGGTCCAAGAGACCCAGTACTTC. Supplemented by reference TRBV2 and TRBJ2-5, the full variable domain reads EPEVTQTPSHQVTQMGQEVILRCVPISNHLYFYWYRQILGQKVEFLVSFYNNEISEKSEIFDDQFSVERPDGSNFTLKIRSTKLEDSAMYFCASSRDRVQETQYFGPGTRLLVL.